The next 25 T cell receptor beta chains were all read from a single sample in a study of blood T cell repertoires in COVID-19. Clones were sequenced by immunoSEQ multiplex PCR, and TCRdb holds only the in-frame ones, with some missing. The table includes 60,000 to 80,000 clones, around 84% detected once. The sequencing input was peripheral blood. These receptors were collected from a man aged 70-80 years with acute or convalescent COVID-19.

The rearrangement links TRBV5-1 to TRBJ2-5, with 10 bases fitting TRBD2. The CDR3 consists of 16 residues. Germline V gene data show CDR1 as SGHRS and CDR2 as YFSETQ. The V gene end was trimmed by 2 bases and the J gene end by 2 bases; junction bases not matched to a gene: 6. As DNA, the CDR3 is TGCGCCAGCAGCTTCTGGACTAGCGGATTACAAGAGACCCAGTACTTC. Amino acids: CASSFWTSGLQETQYF.

The chain joins TRBV5-1 to TRBJ2-5; TRBD1 matches at 9 bases. The CDR3 is 14 amino acids. After removal of 7 bases from V and 2 bases from J, the junction contained 6 bases not matched to a gene. Germline loops: CDR1 SGHRS, CDR2 YFSETQ. The CDR3 loop is CASQRQGEQETQYF. The DNA for the CDR3 is TGCGCCAGCCAGAGACAGGGGGAACAAGAGACCCAGTACTTC. The full variable domain, completed using reference TRBV5-1 and TRBJ2-5, is KAGVTQTPRYLIKTRGQQVTLSCSPISGHRSVSWYQQTPGQGLQFLFEYFSETQRNKGNFPGRFSGRQFSNSRSEMNVSTLELGDSALYLCASQRQGEQETQYFGPGTRLLVL.

J is TRBJ2-2 and V is TRBV5-1, with D perhaps matching TRBD1 (5 bases). CDR3 length: 14 amino acids. Germline V CDR1 and CDR2: SGHRS, YFSETQ. Trimming pared 5 bases from V and 10 bases from J, leaving 18 bases between. The CDR3 nucleotides read TGCGCCAGCAGTAAGGGGTCGCCTCCCGAGGAGCTGTTTTTT. The encoded protein is CASSKGSPPEELFF.

The J gene is TRBJ1-2, the V gene TRBV4-1; 7 bases are shared with TRBD1. The length of the CDR3 is 16 residues. Germline values: CDR1 MGHRA, CDR2 YSYEKL. V lost 4 bases, J lost 1 base, and 9 bases stayed unmatched. CDR3 sequence: CASSPGQVVNNYGYTF. The CDR3 DNA reads TGCGCCAGCAGCCCCGGACAGGTCGTGAATAACTATGGCTACACCTTC.

Only one count was recorded for this clone. The rearrangement uses TRBV19 and TRBJ2-1, with D perhaps TRBD1 (5 bases). The CDR3 is made up of 14 amino acids. Germline loops: CDR1 LNHDA, CDR2 SQIVND (reference sequence). The V end lost 4 bases, the J end lost 5 bases, and 12 bases lay between the germline ends. CDR3 loop: CASSTQGLNNEQFF. The CDR3 nucleotides are TGTGCCAGTAGTACTCAGGGCCTTAACAATGAGCAGTTCTTC.

The V gene is TRBV27, the J gene TRBJ2-7; 8 bases are a match to TRBD1. V lost 3 bases and J lost 2; bases outside the gene matches: 6. CDR1 is MNHEY and CDR2 is SMNVEV in the germline V gene (reference sequence). CDR3 length: 15 residues. This chain's CDR3 is CASSFSGTGPYEQYF. The CDR3 coding sequence is TGTGCCAGCAGTTTTTCCGGGACAGGACCCTACGAGCAGTACTTC.

CDR3 coding DNA: TGTGCCAGCAGACCCGAGGCCCGACGAGCTTTCTTT. Translated: CASRPEARRAFF. The rearrangement uses TRBV2 and TRBJ1-1; D remains ambiguous. Germline V gives CDR1 SNHLY, CDR2 FYNNEI. V lost 6 bases and J lost 10, with 15 bases in between. The CDR3 contains 12 residues.

The V and J genes are TRBV19 and TRBJ2-7, with TRBD2 as a possible D gene (5 bases). Germline values: CDR1 LNHDA, CDR2 SQIVND (reference sequence). The CDR3 has 14 amino acids. V was pared by 2 bases and J by 3 bases, with 11 bases between. CDR3 sequence reads: CASSISASSYEQYF. CDR3 nucleotide sequence: TGTGCCAGTAGTATATCTGCTAGCAGCTACGAGCAGTACTTC.

The chain employs TRBV29-1 and TRBJ2-3, with D possibly being TRBD1 (6 bases). The V end lost 5 bases, the J end lost 0 bases, and 12 bases lay between the germline ends. The CDR3 contains 14 residues. Germline CDR1 and CDR2: SQVTM and ANQGSEA. The CDR3 coding sequence is TGCAGCGTTCGAACAGGGATGAGCACAGATACGCAGTATTTT. Protein product: CSVRTGMSTDTQYF.

CDR3 sequence reads: CASSGWTATFSGANVLTF. CDR3 bases: TGCGCCAGCAGCGGATGGACAGCTACCTTCTCTGGGGCCAACGTCCTGACTTTC. J is TRBJ2-6 and V is TRBV5-1; TRBD1 is a possible D gene (6 bases). The V gene's germline CDR1 is SGHRS and CDR2 YFSETQ. This CDR3 comprises 18 residues. V lost 4 bases and J lost 0, with 17 bases in between.

The chain has TRBV19 and TRBJ1-4, with 7 bases lining up with TRBD1. Germline lookup yields CDR1 LNHDA and CDR2 SQIVND (reference sequence). There are 17 residues in the CDR3. The J segment lost 3 bases and the V segment lost 7 bases, leaving 14 bases of the junction unmatched. The CDR3: CASTRGQAISANEKLFF. CDR3 bases: TGTGCCAGTACTAGAGGACAGGCAATTTCAGCTAATGAAAAACTGTTTTTT.

The V gene is TRBV2, the J gene TRBJ1-5; maybe TRBD1 (6 bases). V was clipped by 4 bases and J by 0 bases, with 19 bases between them. Germline CDR1 is SNHLY and CDR2 is FYNNEI. This CDR3 region has 18 residues. In nucleotides, the CDR3 is TGTGCCAGCAGTGGGGACACAGCCAAAGTTTTTAGCAATCAGCCCCAGCATTTT. Translated, it gives CASSGDTAKVFSNQPQHF. The whole variable domain, remainder taken from reference TRBV2 and TRBJ1-5, is EPEVTQTPSHQVTQMGQEVILRCVPISNHLYFYWYRQILGQKVEFLVSFYNNEISEKSEIFDDQFSVERPDGSNFTLKIRSTKLEDSAMYFCASSGDTAKVFSNQPQHFGDGTRLSIL.

The chain has TRBV19 and TRBJ2-1; 9 bases are a match to TRBD1. The germline V gene has CDR1 LNHDA and CDR2 SQIVND (reference sequence). The CDR3 has 17 amino acids. The ends lost 3 bases at V and 5 bases at J; junction bases unmatched: 11. This CDR3 is CASSIRGTGGFDNEQFF. The CDR3 nucleotides are TGTGCCAGTAGTATCCGGGGAACAGGGGGCTTCGACAATGAGCAGTTCTTC.

This chain uses TRBV5-1 with TRBJ2-5, with 10 bases that match TRBD2. Germline V gives CDR1 SGHRS, CDR2 YFSETQ. This CDR3 has 16 amino acids. Losses at the gene ends were 0 bases for V and 2 bases for J; bases not matched to a gene: 4. The CDR3 coding sequence is TGCGCCAGCAGCTTGGGTGCTAGCGGGGGACAAGAGACCCAGTACTTC. Its translation: CASSLGASGGQETQYF.

This rearrangement joins TRBV7-8 to TRBJ2-3; D is possibly TRBD2 (5 bases). Germline loops: CDR1 SGHVS, CDR2 FQNEAQ. Trimming removed 6 bases from V and 6 bases from J, with 13 bases in between. This CDR3 has 13 amino acids. This CDR3 is CASRWDRGDTQYF. The CDR3 coding sequence is TGTGCCAGCAGATGGGATCGAGGGGATACGCAGTATTTT.

The chain recombines TRBV11-2 with TRBJ2-3; 11 bases fit TRBD1. This CDR3 has 15 residues. V gave up 5 bases and J gave up 4 bases; unmatched junction bases: 5. Germline values: CDR1 SGHAT, CDR2 FQNNGV. The CDR3 coding sequence is TGTGCCAGCAGCAGGACAGGGGGCGCCCCAGATACGCAGTATTTT. It specifies CASSRTGGAPDTQYF.

The chain recombines TRBV7-3 with TRBJ2-5, with 7 bases matching TRBD2. With V trimmed by 5 bases and J by 4 bases, 10 bases remained unmatched. Germline CDR1 reads SGHTA; CDR2 reads FQGTGA. The CDR3 loop spans 15 amino acids. CDR3 coding DNA: TGTGCCAGCAGCCTTCGGGGCGGGAGTGGAGAGACCCAGTACTTC. Protein: CASSLRGGSGETQYF.

The chain recombines TRBV5-4 with TRBJ2-7; TRBD1 agrees at 9 bases. J gave up 2 bases and V 2 bases, and 5 bases lay outside the gene matches. This CDR3 spans 15 amino acids. CDR1 SGHNT and CDR2 YYREEE come from the germline V gene (reference sequence). This CDR3 reads CASSFRGQGTYEQYF. CDR3 DNA sequence: TGTGCCAGCAGCTTCCGCGGACAGGGGACCTACGAGCAGTACTTC.

The chain combines TRBV28 with TRBJ1-2; TRBD1 matches at 10 bases. This CDR3 contains 14 residues. Germline values: CDR1 MDHEN, CDR2 SYDVKM. The V gene end was trimmed by 5 bases and the J gene end by 5 bases; junction bases not matched to a gene: 5. The DNA for the CDR3 is TGTGCCAGCAGTGTTCGGACAGGGGGGTATGGCTACACCTTC. Its protein is CASSVRTGGYGYTF.

DNA of the CDR3: TGCAGCGTTGGCGGGGGGCTCACCGGGGAGCTGTTTTTT. Translating it yields CSVGGGLTGELFF. V gene TRBV29-1 combines with J gene TRBJ2-2; 8 nucleotides agree with TRBD2. The CDR3 runs to 13 residues. The germline CDR1 and CDR2 sequences are SQVTM and ANQGSEA. J lost 4 bases, V lost 4 bases, and 2 bases had no gene match.

The chain recombines TRBV7-9 with TRBJ2-7; a weak D match, TRBD1 (6 bases). V gave up 5 bases and J gave up 0 bases, with 11 bases separating them. Germline V gene lookup returns CDR1 SEHNR and CDR2 FQNEAQ (reference sequence). The CDR3 length is 14 residues. This CDR3 is CASSLWDTSYEQYF. The CDR3 region has the DNA TGTGCCAGCAGCCTCTGGGACACCTCCTACGAGCAGTACTTC.

This sequence joins TRBV19 and TRBJ2-6; D possibly corresponds to TRBD1 (6 bases). V was trimmed by 3 bases and J by 0 bases, leaving 15 bases between them. Per germline, CDR1 LNHDA and CDR2 SQIVND (reference sequence). The CDR3 consists of 18 residues. The CDR3 protein is CASSISGTSNSGANVLTF. CDR3 nucleotide sequence: TGTGCCAGTAGTATCTCCGGGACAAGTAACTCTGGGGCCAACGTCCTGACTTTC.

The rearrangement links TRBV7-9 to TRBJ2-7; D not resolved. V was cut by 5 bases and J by 1 base, with 3 bases left in between. CDR1 and CDR2 (germline): SEHNR, FQNEAQ (reference sequence). The CDR3 totals 11 residues. The CDR3 sequence: CASSESYEQYF. DNA of the CDR3: TGTGCCAGCAGCGAGTCCTACGAGCAGTACTTC.

The sample holds one count of this clone. CDR3 sequence: CASSLGQGTHEQFF. CDR3 nucleotide sequence: TGTGCCAGCAGTTTGGGACAGGGAACCCATGAGCAGTTCTTC. The J gene is TRBJ2-1, the V gene TRBV28, with 9 bases that match TRBD1. V lost 3 bases to trimming and J lost 8 bases; unmatched junction nucleotides: 5. Germline loops: CDR1 MDHEN, CDR2 SYDVKM. This CDR3 region has 14 residues. The full variable domain, rest sourced from reference TRBV28 and TRBJ2-1, is DVKVTQSSRYLVKRTGEKVFLECVQDMDHENMFWYRQDPGLGLRLIYFSYDVKMKEKGDIPEGYSVSREKKERFSLILESASTNQTSMYLCASSLGQGTHEQFFGPGTRLTVL.

V and J are TRBV9 and TRBJ2-7; 8 nucleotides match TRBD1. In germline, CDR1 is SGDLS, CDR2 YYNGEE. The CDR3 totals 16 residues. Unmatched junction bases numbered 10, after V lost 4 bases and J lost 1 base. CDR3 bases: TGTGCCAGCAGCCCTAGACAGGGGAGGCTTTCCTACGAGCAGTACTTC. This sequence encodes CASSPRQGRLSYEQYF.